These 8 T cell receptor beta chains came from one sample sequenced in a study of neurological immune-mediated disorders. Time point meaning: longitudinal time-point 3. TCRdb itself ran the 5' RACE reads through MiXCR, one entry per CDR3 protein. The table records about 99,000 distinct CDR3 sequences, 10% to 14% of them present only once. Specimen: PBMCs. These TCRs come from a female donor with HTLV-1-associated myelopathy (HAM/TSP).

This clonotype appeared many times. The CDR3 coding sequence is TGTGCCAGCAGTTTACCTCACGCCTCTTGGGGCACAGATACGCAGTATTTT. This sequence encodes CASSLPHASWGTDTQYF. The rearrangement links TRBV28 to TRBJ2-3; D unclear. The CDR3 extends over 17 amino acids. V gave up 2 bases and J gave up 1 base, with 16 bases separating them. Germline V gene lookup returns CDR1 MDHEN and CDR2 SYDVKM.

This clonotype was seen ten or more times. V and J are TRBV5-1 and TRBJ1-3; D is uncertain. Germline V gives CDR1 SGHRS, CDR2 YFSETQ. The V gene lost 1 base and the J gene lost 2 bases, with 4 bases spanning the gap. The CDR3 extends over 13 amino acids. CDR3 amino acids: CASSLTAGNTIYF. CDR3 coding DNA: TGCGCCAGCAGCTTGACAGCTGGAAACACCATATATTTT.

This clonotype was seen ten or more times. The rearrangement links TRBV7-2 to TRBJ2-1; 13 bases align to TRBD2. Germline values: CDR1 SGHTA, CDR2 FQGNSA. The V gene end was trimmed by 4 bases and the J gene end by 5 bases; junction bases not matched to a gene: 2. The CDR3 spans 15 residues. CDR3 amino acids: CASSWGLAGNNEQFF. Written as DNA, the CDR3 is TGTGCCAGCAGCTGGGGACTAGCGGGGAACAATGAGCAGTTCTTC.

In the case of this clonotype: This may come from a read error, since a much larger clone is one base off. The CDR3, as DNA: TGCAGTGCTAGGGCCTCAGGGTCGAACACTGAAGCTTTCTTT. This sequence encodes CSARASGSNTEAFF. The chain uses TRBV20-1 and TRBJ1-1, with D tentatively TRBD1 (5 bases). This CDR3 region has 14 residues. Looked up from germline, CDR1 is DFQATT and CDR2 is SNEGSKA (reference sequence). The V gene lost 3 bases and the J gene lost 1 base, with 12 bases spanning the gap.

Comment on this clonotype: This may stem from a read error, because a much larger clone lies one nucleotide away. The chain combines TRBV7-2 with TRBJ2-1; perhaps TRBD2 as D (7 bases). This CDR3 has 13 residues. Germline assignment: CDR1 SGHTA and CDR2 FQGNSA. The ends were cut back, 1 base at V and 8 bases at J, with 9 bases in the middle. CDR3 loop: CASSLDGGHEQFF. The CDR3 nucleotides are TGTGCCAGCAGCTTAGACGGGGGGCATGAGCAGTTCTTC.

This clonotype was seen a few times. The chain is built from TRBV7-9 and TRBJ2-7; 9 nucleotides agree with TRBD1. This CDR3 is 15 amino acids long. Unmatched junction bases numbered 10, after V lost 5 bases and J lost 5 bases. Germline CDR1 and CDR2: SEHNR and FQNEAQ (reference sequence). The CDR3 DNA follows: TGTGCCAGCAGCCCTACCGGGACAGGGCTCCACGAGCAGTACTTC. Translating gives CASSPTGTGLHEQYF.

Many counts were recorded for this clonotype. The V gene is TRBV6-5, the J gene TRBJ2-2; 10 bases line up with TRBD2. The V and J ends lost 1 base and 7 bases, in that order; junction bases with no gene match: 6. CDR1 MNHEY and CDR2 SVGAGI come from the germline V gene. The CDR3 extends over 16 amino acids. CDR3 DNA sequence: TGTGCCAGCAGTTACTGGTCCTCTAGCGGGGGCGGGGAGCTGTTTTTT. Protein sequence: CASSYWSSSGGGELFF.

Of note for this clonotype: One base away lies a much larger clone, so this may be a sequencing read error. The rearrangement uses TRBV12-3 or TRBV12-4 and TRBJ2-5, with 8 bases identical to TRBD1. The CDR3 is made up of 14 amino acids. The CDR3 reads CASSLAGGRENQYF. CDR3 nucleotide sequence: TGTGCCAGCAGTCTGGCAGGGGGCAGAGAGAACCAGTACTTC.